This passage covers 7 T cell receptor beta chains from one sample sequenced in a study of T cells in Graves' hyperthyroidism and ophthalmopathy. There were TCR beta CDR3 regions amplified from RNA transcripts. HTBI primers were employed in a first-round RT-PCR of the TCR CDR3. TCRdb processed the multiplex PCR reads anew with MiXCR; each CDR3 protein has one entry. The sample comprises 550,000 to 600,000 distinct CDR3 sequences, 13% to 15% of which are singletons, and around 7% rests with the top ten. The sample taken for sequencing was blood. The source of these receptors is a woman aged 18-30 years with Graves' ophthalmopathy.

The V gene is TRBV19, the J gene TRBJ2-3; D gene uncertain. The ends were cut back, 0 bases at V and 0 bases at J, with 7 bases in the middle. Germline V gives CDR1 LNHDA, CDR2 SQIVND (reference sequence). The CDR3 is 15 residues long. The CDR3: CASSIEGFSTDTQYF. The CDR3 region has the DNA TGTGCCAGTAGTATAGAAGGATTTAGCACAGATACGCAGTATTTT.

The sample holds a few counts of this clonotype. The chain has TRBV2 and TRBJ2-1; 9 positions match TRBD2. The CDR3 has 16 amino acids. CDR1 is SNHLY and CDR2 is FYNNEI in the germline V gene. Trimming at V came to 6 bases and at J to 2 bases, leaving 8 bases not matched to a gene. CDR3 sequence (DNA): TGTGCCAGCAGCGGAAGACTAGCGGCCCCCTACAATGAGCAGTTCTTC. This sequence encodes CASSGRLAAPYNEQFF.

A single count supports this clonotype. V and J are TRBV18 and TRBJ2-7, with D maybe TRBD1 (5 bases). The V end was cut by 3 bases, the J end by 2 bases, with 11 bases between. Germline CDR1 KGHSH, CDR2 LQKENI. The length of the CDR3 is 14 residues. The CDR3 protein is CASSPSRVAYEQYF. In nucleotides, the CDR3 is TGTGCCAGCTCACCTAGCAGGGTAGCCTACGAGCAGTACTTC.

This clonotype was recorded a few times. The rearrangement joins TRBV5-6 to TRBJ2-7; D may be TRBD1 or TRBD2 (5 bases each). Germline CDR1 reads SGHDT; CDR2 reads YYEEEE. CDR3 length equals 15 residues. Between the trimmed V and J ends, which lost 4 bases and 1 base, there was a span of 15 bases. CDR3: CASSRHFEGSYEQYF. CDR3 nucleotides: TGTGCCAGCAGCCGACATTTCGAGGGGTCCTACGAGCAGTACTTC.

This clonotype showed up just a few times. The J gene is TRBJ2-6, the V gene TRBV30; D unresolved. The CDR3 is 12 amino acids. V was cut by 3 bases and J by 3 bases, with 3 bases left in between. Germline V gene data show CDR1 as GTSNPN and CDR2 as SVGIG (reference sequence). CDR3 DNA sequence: TGTGCCTGGAGGCGTGGGGCCAACGTCCTGACTTTC. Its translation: CAWRRGANVLTF.

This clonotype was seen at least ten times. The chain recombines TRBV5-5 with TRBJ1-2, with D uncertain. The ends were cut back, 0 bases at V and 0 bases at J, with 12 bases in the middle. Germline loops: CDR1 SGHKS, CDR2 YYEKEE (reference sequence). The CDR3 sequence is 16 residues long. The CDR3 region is CASSLEWAVANYGYTF. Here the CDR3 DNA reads TGTGCCAGCAGCTTGGAGTGGGCTGTCGCTAACTATGGCTACACCTTC.

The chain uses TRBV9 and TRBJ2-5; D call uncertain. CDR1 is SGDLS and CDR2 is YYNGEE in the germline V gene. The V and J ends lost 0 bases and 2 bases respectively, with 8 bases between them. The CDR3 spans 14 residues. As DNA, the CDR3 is TGTGCCAGCAGCGTAGAGCCGGTTCAAGAGACCCAGTACTTC. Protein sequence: CASSVEPVQETQYF.